The clone carrying this T cell receptor beta chain was counted many times. Its antigen is unknown. The CDR3 is 15 residues long. Germline loops: CDR1 MNHEY, CDR2 SMNVEV (reference sequence). The junction had 2 bases not matched to a gene; V was cut back by 7 bases and J by 3 bases. The sample originates from a study of T cells in Graves' hyperthyroidism and ophthalmopathy. Study-wide findings and caveats: Median prediction lead before ophthalmopathy onset was 6.5 months with the model.

The source material, RNA transcripts, was used to amplify TCR beta CDR3 regions. Primed by the HTBI set, a first-round RT-PCR was run on the TCR CDR3. TCRdb passed the multiplex PCR reads through MiXCR, listing each CDR3 protein once. The sample holds 350,000 to 400,000 distinct CDR3 sequences, about 16% seen once. Together with thyroid ultrasound, orbital computed tomography, serum thyroxine and TRAb, clinical symptoms were used for diagnoses. What was sequenced was blood. This rearrangement joins TRBV27 to TRBJ2-2; 13 positions match TRBD2. The clonotype was recovered from a woman aged 25 to 39 with Graves' hyperthyroidism. CDR3 nucleotide sequence: TGTGCCAGCACCGGACTAGCGGGAGACACCGGGGAGCTGTTTTTT. Its protein product is CASTGLAGDTGELFF.